This TCR beta chain appears in the sequencing data of a study of beta chain features in type 1 diabetes. What was sequenced were expressed TCRB transcripts, since all of the isolated RNA had been reverse transcribed. TCRdb's table, derived via immunoSEQ multiplex PCR, lists solely in-frame clones and lacks some. The sample lists under 250,000 clones, approximately 15% occurring once. V shed 5 bases and J shed 6 bases, with 11 bases lying between them. Per the germline V gene, CDR1 is SGHVS and CDR2 is FNYEAQ. This CDR3 spans 12 amino acids. The study, taken as a whole, reports: Shortening of TCRB CDR3s, moderate but significant, appeared in all four CD4+ subsets of Type 1 diabetes patients. Fewer junction insertions and more nucleotide deletions appeared in type 1 diabetes patients.

With respect to this clone: As yet, its antigen is unknown.

About 120 mL of blood, on average, came from one heparinised draw per donor. Isolation of CD4+ naive, central memory, regulatory and stem cell-like memory cells was achieved by sorting via CD45RO/CCR7/CD25/CD127/CD95/CD27. The TCR comes from a young man with type 1 diabetes. Input material: naive CD4+ T cells from blood. The chain carries TRBV7-6 and TRBJ2-7; D is uncertain. In DNA, the CDR3 is TGTGCCAGCAGCCCATCCCAATCCGAGCAGTACTTC. Protein: CASSPSQSEQYF.